These T cell receptor beta chains were read from a single sample in a study of blood T cells in healthy people across ages. MiXCR, run by TCRdb on the 5' RACE reads, gives a single entry per CDR3 protein. The table records 1,500,000 or so distinct CDR3 sequences, roughly 64% of them present only once. The sequenced sample was blood. These receptor sequences come from a man in his late teens or twenties in good health. Each CDR3 is given with its conserved first and last residue. Each record gives: J gene, V gene, clone size, D gene, CDR3 protein, CDR3 DNA. D genes are given only for firm matches. The size entry is marked missing in some rows and otherwise reads once, few, many or a size class.

>TRBJ2-7|TRBV29-1|.|.
CSVGGSLSGSHYEQYF
TGCAGCGTTGGGGGCAGTTTATCGGGCTCTCACTACGAGCAGTACTTC
>TRBJ2-7|TRBV12-3/TRBV12-4|.|TRBD1
CASSFQGVNEQYF
TGTGCCAGCAGTTTTCAGGGGGTCAATGAGCAGTACTTC
>TRBJ2-1|TRBV7-9|.|TRBD2
CASSSSGGTNNEQFF
TGTGCCAGCAGCTCGAGCGGGGGGACCAACAATGAGCAGTTCTTC
>TRBJ1-1|TRBV29-1|few|.
CSVLTFGETLTNTEAFF
TGCAGCGTTCTTACATTTGGGGAGACTCTGACGAACACTGAAGCTTTCTTT
>TRBJ2-3|TRBV20-1|few|TRBD2
CSASAGEFSTDTQYF
TGCAGTGCTAGTGCGGGGGAGTTTAGCACAGATACGCAGTATTTT
>TRBJ2-3|TRBV7-2|.|.
CASSSWDRGTDTQYF
TGTGCCAGCAGCTCCTGGGATCGGGGCACAGATACGCAGTATTTT
>TRBJ2-5|TRBV29-1|.|.
CSVGRDRFDGETQYF
TGCAGCGTAGGGAGGGACAGGTTTGACGGGGAGACCCAGTACTTC
>TRBJ2-1|TRBV7-9|few|.
CARADAYNEQFF
TGTGCTCGGGCTGATGCCTACAATGAGCAGTTCTTC
>TRBJ2-4|TRBV20-1|few|.
CSARDNPENIQYF
TGCAGTGCTAGAGATAATCCAGAAAACATTCAGTACTTC
>TRBJ2-1|TRBV2|few|.
CASSEDEGDKQFF
TGTGCCAGCAGTGAGGACGAGGGGGATAAGCAGTTCTTC
>TRBJ2-3|TRBV25-1|.|TRBD2
CASSDYGLGETDTQYF
TGTGCCAGCAGTGACTACGGACTAGGGGAGACAGATACGCAGTATTTT
>TRBJ2-4|TRBV28|.|.
CASSFSAPGKNIQYF
TGTGCCAGCAGTTTTTCGGCTCCCGGGAAAAACATTCAGTACTTC
>TRBJ1-1|TRBV5-6|once|.
CASLRAMNTEAFF
TGTGCCAGCCTCAGGGCCATGAACACTGAAGCTTTCTTT
>TRBJ2-2|TRBV6-5|.|TRBD1
CASRDGGQGSTGELFF
TGTGCCAGCAGAGACGGAGGACAGGGTTCAACCGGGGAGCTGTTTTTT
>TRBJ2-1|TRBV4-1|.|.
CASAQEAIYNEQFF
TGCGCCAGCGCACAGGAGGCCATTTACAATGAGCAGTTCTTC
>TRBJ2-7|TRBV20-1|.|.
CSARGLSGRSSYEQYF
TGCAGTGCTAGGGGGTTGAGCGGACGGAGCTCCTACGAGCAGTACTTC
>TRBJ2-7|TRBV2|.|.
CASREGPYYEQYF
TGTGCCAGCAGGGAGGGGCCTTACTACGAGCAGTACTTC
>TRBJ2-1|TRBV7-8|.|.
CASSEDRPSYNEQFF
TGTGCCAGCAGCGAGGACAGACCTTCTTACAATGAGCAGTTCTTC
>TRBJ2-3|TRBV2|.|.
CASSELIKVSFTDTQYF
TGTGCCAGCAGTGAACTCATCAAGGTTTCATTCACAGATACGCAGTATTTT
>TRBJ2-1|TRBV13|.|TRBD1
CASSVRDSLNEQFF
TGTGCCAGCAGCGTCAGGGACAGTCTAAATGAGCAGTTCTTC
>TRBJ2-5|TRBV6-5|.|.
CASSSERVQETQYF
TGTGCCAGCAGTTCAGAAAGGGTCCAAGAGACCCAGTACTTC
>TRBJ2-7|TRBV6-1|.|.
CASIGIARDGPYEQYF
TGTGCCAGCATCGGAATAGCCCGGGACGGGCCCTACGAGCAGTACTTC
>TRBJ2-3|TRBV5-1|.|.
CASSWAPGSSTDTQYF
TGCGCCAGCAGCTGGGCCCCAGGGTCTAGCACAGATACGCAGTATTTT
>TRBJ2-7|TRBV10-2|.|TRBD2
CASRETSGRTHEQYF
TGCGCCAGCAGGGAAACTAGCGGGAGAACGCACGAGCAGTACTTC
>TRBJ2-3|TRBV3-1|few|.
CASSQDPRTDTQYF
TGTGCCAGCAGCCAAGACCCGCGCACAGATACGCAGTATTTT
>TRBJ1-2|TRBV29-1|.|.
CSGESVGGYTF
TGCAGCGGTGAATCGGTTGGCGGCTACACCTTC
>TRBJ2-5|TRBV4-1|few|TRBD2
CASSQDQLAGGMETQYF
TGCGCCAGCAGCCAAGATCAATTGGCGGGAGGTATGGAGACCCAGTACTTC
>TRBJ2-5|TRBV5-1|few|TRBD2
CASSAGLAGAQSQETQYF
TGCGCCAGCAGCGCCGGACTAGCGGGGGCCCAATCACAAGAGACCCAGTACTTC
>TRBJ2-7|TRBV6-2/TRBV6-3|.|TRBD1
CASSLPGTVYVYEQYF
TGTGCCAGCAGTCTCCCCGGGACAGTTTATGTCTACGAGCAGTACTTC
>TRBJ1-2|TRBV20-1|.|TRBD1
CSAVAGTGFYGYTF
TGCAGTGCTGTCGCCGGGACAGGGTTCTATGGCTACACCTTC
>TRBJ2-5|TRBV6-1|once|.
CASSEGLGWTQYF
TGTGCCAGCAGTGAAGGACTCGGGTGGACCCAGTACTTC
>TRBJ2-1|TRBV29-1|few|TRBD1
CSVGTGDNEQFF
TGCAGCGTCGGGACAGGGGACAATGAGCAGTTCTTC
>TRBJ1-4|TRBV11-2|.|TRBD1
CASRSPGTGVEKLFF
TGTGCCAGCAGATCCCCCGGGACAGGGGTTGAAAAACTGTTTTTT
>TRBJ2-1|TRBV2|few|.
CASNREQGRGNEQFF
TGTGCCAGCAACAGAGAACAGGGAAGGGGAAATGAGCAGTTCTTC
>TRBJ2-3|TRBV4-2|many|TRBD2
CASSQEAGGSDTQYF
TGTGCCAGCAGCCAAGAAGCGGGGGGCTCAGATACGCAGTATTTT
>TRBJ2-1|TRBV7-6|.|TRBD2
CASSLLSGRASEQFF
TGTGCCAGCAGCTTACTTAGCGGGAGGGCCAGTGAGCAGTTCTTC
>TRBJ2-7|TRBV15|.|TRBD1
CATSKDLGQSYEQYF
TGTGCCACCAGCAAAGACCTGGGACAGTCCTACGAGCAGTACTTC
>TRBJ2-1|TRBV4-1|.|.
CASSQVSPEPSYNEQFF
TGCGCCAGCAGCCAAGTTTCTCCGGAACCTTCCTACAATGAGCAGTTCTTC
>TRBJ2-7|TRBV4-3|.|.
CASSQDRVSSYEQYF
TGCGCCAGCAGCCAAGACAGGGTGAGCTCCTACGAGCAGTACTTC
>TRBJ2-7|TRBV28|.|TRBD1
CASSLAGGSGYEQYF
TGTGCCAGCAGTTTGGCAGGGGGCAGTGGCTACGAGCAGTACTTC
>TRBJ1-3|TRBV15|.|.
CATSRDHEGNTIYF
TGCGCCACCAGCAGAGATCATGAGGGAAACACCATATATTTT
>TRBJ1-2|TRBV7-2|.|.
CASGTPGQIGGYTF
TGTGCCAGCGGTACCCCCGGGCAGATTGGAGGCTACACCTTC
>TRBJ2-5|TRBV10-3|.|.
CAISDEDETQYF
TGTGCCATCAGTGACGAGGATGAGACCCAGTACTTC
>TRBJ1-4|TRBV6-6|.|.
CASSYSDRTNEKLFF
TGTGCCAGCAGTTACTCGGACAGAACTAATGAAAAACTGTTTTTT
>TRBJ2-7|TRBV18|few|TRBD2
CASSGNSGSGHEQYF
TGTGCCAGCTCAGGGAATAGCGGGAGCGGGCACGAGCAGTACTTC
>TRBJ2-7|TRBV20-1|.|.
CSARSSARLTYEQYF
TGCAGTGCCCGCTCGTCCGCCAGACTCACCTACGAGCAGTACTTC
>TRBJ2-1|TRBV2|.|.
CASSTSGGGSSYNEQFF
TGTGCCAGCAGTACATCGGGGGGCGGGAGCTCCTACAATGAGCAGTTCTTC
>TRBJ2-1|TRBV29-1|.|.
CSGYTIYNEQFF
TGCAGCGGTTACACGATCTACAATGAGCAGTTCTTC
>TRBJ2-2|TRBV27|.|TRBD2
CASSSPPPGLEAGELFF
TGTGCCAGCAGTTCACCCCCACCGGGACTAGAGGCCGGGGAGCTGTTTTTT
>TRBJ2-7|TRBV20-1|.|TRBD1
CSARDGTGVYEQYF
TGCAGTGCTAGGGACGGGACAGGGGTATACGAGCAGTACTTC
>TRBJ2-2|TRBV6-6|.|TRBD2
CASSYRGEDGELFF
TGTGCCAGCAGTTACCGGGGGGAGGACGGGGAGCTGTTTTTT
>TRBJ2-7|TRBV29-1|.|TRBD1
CSVETGGESYEQYF
TGCAGCGTGGAGACAGGGGGAGAATCCTACGAGCAGTACTTC
>TRBJ1-4|TRBV4-2|.|.
CAGSQGPRGVTNEKLFF
TGTGCCGGCAGCCAAGGGCCAAGAGGGGTGACTAATGAAAAACTGTTTTTT
>TRBJ2-3|TRBV2|.|TRBD2
CATTPWSQEEGLGTSGRWDTQYF
TGTGCCACTACCCCATGGAGCCAAGAAGAGGGTTTAGGGACTAGCGGGAGATGGGATACGCAGTATTTT
>TRBJ2-1|TRBV20-1|.|TRBD2
CSASILAFAHNEQFF
TGCAGTGCTAGCATACTAGCGTTTGCACACAATGAGCAGTTCTTC
>TRBJ2-3|TRBV2|.|.
CASNPTGRDSDTQYF
TGTGCCAGCAACCCCACAGGCCGGGACTCCGATACGCAGTATTTT
>TRBJ2-1|TRBV6-2/TRBV6-3|.|.
CASSASREQFF
TGTGCCAGCAGTGCCTCGCGTGAGCAGTTCTTC
>TRBJ2-1|TRBV3-1|few|.
CASNLTPTPGQFF
TGTGCCAGCAACCTCACTCCAACCCCGGGGCAGTTCTTC
>TRBJ2-1|TRBV12-3/TRBV12-4|.|TRBD2
CASRPASGRGNEQFF
TGTGCCAGCAGACCTGCTAGCGGGAGAGGTAATGAGCAGTTCTTC